This T cell receptor beta chain appears in the sequencing data of a study of regulatory T cells in long-lasting Graves disease. This clonotype was seen a few times. Its antigen is currently unknown. Trimming pared 4 bases from V and 4 bases from J, leaving 13 bases between. Germline values: CDR1 MGHRA, CDR2 YSYEKL. CDR3 length: 14 residues. Time point given: newly diagnosed GD, antithyroid drugs for less than 3 months. PBMC-derived RNA was used for the TCR library. General study points: The study found TRBV28, TRBJ1-2 and TRBJ2-5 favored in persistent disease.

Arm-PCR of CDR3 regions and iRepertoire HTBI primers were used to build TCR beta libraries. Each CDR3 protein is one row after TCRdb ran MiXCR on the multiplex PCR reads. The sample has 380,000 or so distinct CDR3 sequences; around 15% are singletons. These sequences were also reported in another study, on T cells in Graves' hyperthyroidism and ophthalmopathy. Per that study: A set of HTBI primers served as the primers for a first-round RT-PCR of the TCR CDR3.

The sample in question was peripheral blood mononuclear cells (PBMCs), obtained at new diagnosis, from a patient treated with antithyroid drugs. The chain is built from TRBV4-1 and TRBJ2-5; either TRBD1 or TRBD2 may fit D (5 bases each). The TCR sequence derives from a young woman with Graves disease. The CDR3 protein is CASSLGDVRETQYF. Here the CDR3 DNA reads TGCGCCAGCAGCCTGGGGGATGTCAGAGAGACCCAGTACTTC.